These 19 T cell receptor beta chains were all obtained from the same sample, sequenced in a study of blood T cells in healthy people across ages. The use of a sample-barcoded 5' primer and a J-beta primer mix characterized a second PCR of roughly 7 to 11 cycles. From the 5' RACE reads, TCRdb called clonotypes with MiXCR, one entry per CDR3 protein. The repertoire holds roughly 1.5 million distinct CDR3 sequences, with approximately 43% as singletons. Sequencing was performed on blood. Receptors originate from a woman aged 18-35 years in good health.

The chain joins TRBV29-1 to TRBJ2-1; tentatively, D is TRBD1 or TRBD2 (7 bases each). The V end lost 5 bases, the J end lost 8 bases, and 13 bases lay between the germline ends. Germline V CDR1 and CDR2: SQVTM, ANQGSEA. This CDR3 contains 12 residues. The chain's CDR3 is CSVLQGGDEQFF. DNA for the CDR3: TGCAGCGTTCTCCAGGGGGGGGATGAGCAGTTCTTC.

This clonotype has at least ten counts. The chain has TRBV4-1 and TRBJ2-5; D possibly corresponds to TRBD1 (5 bases). The V end was cut by 3 bases, the J end by 3 bases, with 14 bases between. The germline V gene has CDR1 MGHRA and CDR2 YSYEKL. The CDR3 sequence is 15 residues long. CDR3 bases: TGCGCCAGCAGCCACCTCAGGGTGGGAAAAGAGACCCAGTACTTC. Translated, it gives CASSHLRVGKETQYF.

The chain recombines TRBV11-1 with TRBJ2-1, with 7 bases matching TRBD1. The junction had 19 bases not matched to a gene; V was cut back by 2 bases and J by 0 bases. The CDR3 is 21 amino acids. CDR1 and CDR2 (germline): SGHAT, FQDESV (reference sequence). The CDR3 is CASSLSVHRDSLRSSYNEQFF. CDR3 nucleotide sequence: TGTGCCAGCAGCTTATCAGTACACCGGGACAGCCTACGGAGCTCCTACAATGAGCAGTTCTTC.

This clonotype has at least ten counts. The J gene is TRBJ1-1, the V gene TRBV29-1, with D possibly matching TRBD1 (5 bases). The CDR3 has 12 residues. Germline V gene lookup returns CDR1 SQVTM and CDR2 ANQGSEA. V was clipped by 2 bases and J by 5 bases, with 9 bases between them. In DNA form, the CDR3 reads TGCAGCGTTGAAACGGGGGGGACTGAAGCTTTCTTT. Its protein product is CSVETGGTEAFF.

V usage is TRBV29-1 and J usage is TRBJ2-7; D is ambiguous. Germline V gene data show CDR1 as SQVTM and CDR2 as ANQGSEA. CDR3 size: 13 residues. The V end was cut by 8 bases, the J end by 0 bases, with 14 bases between. In DNA, the CDR3 is TGCAGCACAACGGCCGTGAGCTCCTACGAGCAGTACTTC. Its protein product is CSTTAVSSYEQYF.

The chain recombines TRBV15 with TRBJ2-1; 7 nucleotides line up with TRBD1. The germline gives CDR1 LNHNV, CDR2 YYDKDF (reference sequence). The CDR3 totals 16 residues. V was clipped by 0 bases and J by 7 bases; unmatched bases: 9. This chain's CDR3 is CATSREWVSGGNEQFF. The CDR3 DNA reads TGTGCCACCAGCAGAGAATGGGTGTCAGGGGGAAATGAGCAGTTCTTC.

In regard to this clonotype: The germline gene is not matched at one end of the junction; a read error may be the cause. This chain uses TRBV5-1 with TRBJ1-1; weak D call: TRBD1 (5 bases). This CDR3 comprises 14 residues. The germline gives CDR1 SGHRS, CDR2 YFSETQ. The CDR3 protein is CASSLVQGSTEAFF. The CDR3 bases are TGTGCCAGCAGCTTAGTTCAGGGTAGCACTGAAGCTTTCTTT.

There are a few counts of this clonotype. V and J are TRBV6-2 or TRBV6-3 and TRBJ1-2; D remains ambiguous. V lost 2 bases and J 0 bases, leaving 7 bases between the germline ends. CDR1 is MNHEY, CDR2 SVGEGT, per germline. CDR3 size: 14 residues. CDR3 protein: CASSYDPANYGYTF. The CDR3 DNA follows: TGTGCCAGCAGTTACGATCCAGCTAACTATGGCTACACCTTC.

The chain carries TRBV5-1 and TRBJ2-1; 11 bases agree with TRBD2. The CDR3 consists of 18 residues. CDR1 is SGHRS, CDR2 YFSETQ, per germline. V shed 3 bases, J shed 3 bases, and the junction held 11 bases outside the gene matches. The CDR3 is CASSYSPRTSGFYNEQFF. The CDR3 DNA follows: TGCGCCAGCAGCTATTCTCCAAGGACTAGCGGGTTCTACAATGAGCAGTTCTTC.

Ten or more counts support this clonotype. The rearrangement joins TRBV2 to TRBJ1-4, with D perhaps TRBD1 (5 bases). Trimming removed 2 bases from V and 7 bases from J, with 17 bases in between. CDR1 SNHLY and CDR2 FYNNEI come from the germline V gene. This CDR3 is built from 16 residues. The CDR3 DNA reads TGTGCCAGCAGTGAACGAGGGGCCCCGTATATTGAAAAACTGTTTTTT. Its protein is CASSERGAPYIEKLFF.

The chain uses TRBV7-2 and TRBJ2-3; D may match TRBD1 or TRBD2 (5 bases each). This CDR3 has 16 residues. V was trimmed by 8 bases and J by 0 bases, leaving 18 bases between them. Per germline, CDR1 SGHTA and CDR2 FQGNSA. CDR3 DNA: TGTGCCAGCCGTCCGAGGGGCGGGTCTAGCACAGATACGCAGTATTTT. Encoded protein: CASRPRGGSSTDTQYF.

The J gene is TRBJ2-1, the V gene TRBV7-3; 7 nucleotides agree with TRBD1. V lost 6 bases, J lost 7 bases, and 6 bases stayed unmatched. Germline V gene data show CDR1 as SGHTA and CDR2 as FQGTGA. The CDR3 loop spans 13 amino acids. The CDR3 DNA is TGTGCCAGCAGTCGACAGGGTAGTAATGAGCAGTTCTTC. As protein: CASSRQGSNEQFF. Together with reference TRBV7-3 and TRBJ2-1, the CDR3 gives the full variable domain: GAGVSQTPSNKVTEKGKYVELRCDPISGHTALYWYRQSLGQGPEFLIYFQGTGAADDSGLPNDRFFAVRPEGSVSTLKIQRTERGDSAVYLCASSRQGSNEQFFGPGTRLTVL.

CDR3 in amino acids: CASSQRTGPLGIAFF. Here the CDR3 DNA reads TGTGCCAGCAGTCAGCGGACAGGGCCCCTAGGGATAGCTTTCTTT. V is TRBV12-3 or TRBV12-4 and J is TRBJ1-1, with 8 bases fitting TRBD1. The CDR3 has 15 amino acids. Trimming removed 5 bases from V and 10 bases from J; junction bases left unmatched: 15.

This clonotype turned up a few times. The chain carries TRBV5-1 and TRBJ2-1, with 9 nucleotides matching TRBD1. The last part of the DNA fits TRBJ2-7 better; the J call may be wrong. The CDR3 consists of 18 residues. Germline V CDR1 and CDR2: SGHRS, YFSETQ. The CDR3 is CASSSVVLQGARYNEQYF. CDR3 nucleotides: TGCGCCAGCAGCTCTGTGGTCTTACAGGGGGCGAGGTACAATGAGCAGTACTTC.

This clonotype showed up just a few times. The chain carries TRBV12-3 or TRBV12-4 and TRBJ2-5; 13 nucleotides match TRBD2. The V and J ends lost 2 bases and 4 bases, in that order; junction bases with no gene match: 10. The length of the CDR3 is 18 residues. The CDR3 reads CASSLYTSGRAMLETQYF. The CDR3 nucleotides are TGTGCCAGCAGTTTATATACTAGCGGGAGGGCGATGTTAGAGACCCAGTACTTC.

The gene calls are TRBV29-1 and TRBJ2-2; 7 bases fit TRBD1. Germline CDR1 reads SQVTM; CDR2 reads ANQGSEA. This CDR3 comprises 19 residues. V lost 0 bases to trimming and J lost 2 bases; unmatched junction nucleotides: 15. CDR3 nucleotides: TGCAGCGTTGAAGATCAGGGGGACGGGATTACCTTCAACACCGGGGAGCTGTTTTTT. Protein product: CSVEDQGDGITFNTGELFF.

The genes are TRBV6-5 and TRBJ2-7, with D maybe TRBD1 (5 bases). Germline V gene lookup returns CDR1 MNHEY and CDR2 SVGAGI. V was pared by 6 bases and J by 3 bases, with 15 bases between. CDR3 length: 14 amino acids. The CDR3 region has the DNA TGTGCCAGCAGCCCTCTTGGACACTTCTACGAGCAGTACTTC. Translated: CASSPLGHFYEQYF.

This chain joins TRBV4-3 and TRBJ2-5, with 10 nucleotides matching TRBD2. From germline, CDR1 is LGHNA and CDR2 YSLEER. CDR3 length: 16 amino acids. With V trimmed by 3 bases and J by 11 bases, 15 bases remained unmatched. Here the CDR3 reads CASSQESGGAFNGQYF. In DNA form, the CDR3 reads TGCGCCAGCAGCCAGGAAAGCGGGGGGGCCTTTAATGGGCAGTACTTC.

Only a few counts were recorded for this clonotype. The chain uses TRBV20-1 and TRBJ2-7, with D perhaps matching TRBD1 (6 bases). The CDR3 length is 14 residues. V was clipped by 2 bases and J by 2 bases, with 13 bases between them. Germline assignment: CDR1 DFQATT and CDR2 SNEGSKA (reference sequence). This CDR3 is CSARRDTPTYEQYF. The CDR3 DNA is TGCAGTGCTAGAAGGGACACCCCAACCTACGAGCAGTACTTC.